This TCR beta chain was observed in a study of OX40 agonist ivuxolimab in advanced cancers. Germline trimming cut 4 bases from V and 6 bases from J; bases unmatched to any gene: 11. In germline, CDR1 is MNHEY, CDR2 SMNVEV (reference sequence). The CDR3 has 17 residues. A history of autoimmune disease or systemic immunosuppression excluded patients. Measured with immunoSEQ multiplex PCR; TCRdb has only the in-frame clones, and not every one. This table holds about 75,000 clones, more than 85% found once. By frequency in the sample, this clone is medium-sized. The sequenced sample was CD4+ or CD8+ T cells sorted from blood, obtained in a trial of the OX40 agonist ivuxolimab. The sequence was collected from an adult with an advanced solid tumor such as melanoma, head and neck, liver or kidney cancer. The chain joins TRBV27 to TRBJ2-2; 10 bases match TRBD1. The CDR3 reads CASSSDQGQGISGELFF. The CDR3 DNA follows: TGTGCCAGCAGTTCAGATCAGGGACAGGGGATCTCCGGGGAGCTGTTTTTT.